The present T cell receptor (beta chain) was sequenced within a study of cytotoxic CD8 clonotypes in ibrutinib-treated CLL (dated by TCRdb to about 2021). Notes on the research overall: The cohort had 11 relapsed/refractory and approximately 15 treatment-naive patients; 17 to 18 were IGHV unmutated. Responses were partial in 25 or so patients and complete in 2; after median around 66 months follow-up, about 14 stayed in remission and about twelve progressed. Response samples were obtained after a median of 12 months of treatment, with a range of roughly 6 to 40 months. On average, each sample yielded 255,043 productive templates and 94,082 productive rearrangements. Longitudinal samples were available for about 30% of the roughly 86 trial participants. Cryopreserved peripheral blood mononuclear cells were obtained before treatment, at response, and at either sustained remission or disease progression. All remission and progressive disease samples were collected while patients were still receiving ibrutinib.

Comments on this clone: Its antigen is still unknown. Base qualities are not at hand, and no much larger clone is one base apart.

Sample time point, as interpreted from the label and publication: less than 30 months on ibrutinib. For TCR beta library preparation, roughly 2 micrograms of genomic DNA were extracted from the cryopreserved PBMCs. Longitudinal blood samples from CLL patients on ibrutinib monotherapy underwent high-throughput TCR beta sequencing. The patients took part in an open-label, single-center phase 2 trial of ibrutinib monotherapy. The full study reports these points: Sustained-remission and progressing patients did not have matched sampling times, and lymph node repertoires were not examined. Public clonotypes were rare and either contracted or stayed stable during treatment, and the rise in clonality at ibrutinib response reflected the expansion of private clonotypes. Baseline clonality was found to be higher than that of age-matched healthy donors and was strongly correlated with circulating CD8+ T-cell counts. Clonality rose at ibrutinib response, remained stable during sustained remission, and dropped back toward baseline at progression.

V is reduced by 4 bases and J by 1 base, leaving a spacing of 14 bases between them. Inclusive of the bounding cysteine and phenylalanine, the CDR3 is 15 residues long. Just the 45-base CDR3 DNA is kept, in frame starting at base 1. CDR1 and CDR2 (SGDLS, YYNGEE) derive from the germline V gene. A MiSeq instrument was used for deep resolution sequencing, which targeted depths ranging from 1 in 1 million up to 1 in 200,000 T cells, with coverage averaging 10x for each clonotype. The immunoSEQ hsTCRB Kit was used to generate TCR beta libraries. The published analysis was carried out like this. The data were analyzed with ImmunoSEQ Analyzer and ImmunoSEQ Data Assistant, and V, D and J gene assignments followed IMGT definitions. Clonality, with values ranging from 0 to 1, was calculated as one minus the normalized Shannon entropy of productive rearrangement frequencies. Only overrepresented clonotypes making up at least 0.05% of each patient's repertoire were included in the public clonotype analysis. Repertoires from thirteen age-matched healthy donors in immuneACCESS were used as clonality controls. What TCRdb holds here is the immuneACCESS table cut down to in-frame rearrangements. Part of the clones is not present; checked against another copy, under half of the missing clones reflect an unresolved V gene, and the others are unexplained. That table gives V, J and clone size, and the DNA gave D and trimming. This sample holds roughly 150,000 clones; 70% to 80% were observed only once. Jointly, the top ten make up about 4.7% of the sample.

The clonotype originates from a human donor with chronic lymphocytic leukemia. The sample here was PBMCs, taken after 24 months of ibrutinib treatment. The V and J segments used are TRBV9 and TRBJ1-1, with the identity of the D gene unclear. The DNA sequence follows: TGTGCCAGCAGCCCCCGCGGCAGGACGAACACTGAAGCTTTCTTT. This yields the protein CASSPRGRTNTEAFF.